This passage covers 21 T cell receptor beta chains from one sample sequenced in a study of CD8 T cells in Susac syndrome. An amount of RNA that ranged from roughly 0.5 to 1 ug was reverse transcribed with random hexamers. MiXCR, run by TCRdb on the immunoSEQ multiplex PCR reads, gives a single entry per CDR3 protein. The sample has about 240,000 distinct CDR3 sequences; approximately 95% are singletons. Sequencing was carried out using CD4+ T cells from PBMCs. These receptors originate from a human donor with Susac syndrome.

This rearrangement joins TRBV27 to TRBJ2-3, with 15 nucleotides matching TRBD2. CDR1 MNHEY and CDR2 SMNVEV come from the germline V gene (reference sequence). This CDR3 region has 17 residues. V lost 5 bases and J lost 6; bases outside the gene matches: 9. Here the CDR3 reads CASSQWTSGRARDTQYF. In nucleotides, the CDR3 is TGTGCCAGCAGTCAGTGGACTAGCGGGAGGGCCAGGGATACGCAGTATTTT.

V gene TRBV20-1 combines with J gene TRBJ1-3; D remains ambiguous. The germline V gene has CDR1 DFQATT and CDR2 SNEGSKA (reference sequence). The V end was cut by 0 bases, the J end by 2 bases, with 11 bases between. This CDR3 contains 15 residues. In DNA, the CDR3 is TGCAGTGCTAGAGAGCTCGAGACCGCTGGAAACACCATATATTTT. It encodes CSARELETAGNTIYF.

The chain recombines TRBV7-9 with TRBJ2-7, with D uncertain. The CDR3 sequence is 15 residues long. The ends were cut back, 5 bases at V and 4 bases at J, with 18 bases in the middle. Per the germline V gene, CDR1 is SEHNR and CDR2 is FQNEAQ (reference sequence). The CDR3 sequence: CASSRNLPFGYEQYF. DNA for the CDR3: TGTGCCAGCAGCCGGAATCTCCCGTTTGGGTACGAGCAGTACTTC.

The chain carries TRBV29-1 and TRBJ1-4; 7 bases are a match to TRBD1. V lost 7 bases to trimming and J lost 5 bases; unmatched junction nucleotides: 4. The V gene's germline CDR1 is SQVTM and CDR2 ANQGSEA. The length of the CDR3 is 12 residues. This CDR3 is CSALQGNEKLFF. CDR3 nucleotide sequence: TGCAGCGCGTTACAGGGGAATGAAAAACTGTTTTTT.

The chain uses TRBV6-2 or TRBV6-3 and TRBJ2-1; 12 bases align to TRBD2. The V and J ends lost 0 bases and 12 bases, in that order; junction bases with no gene match: 15. Germline V gene data show CDR1 as MNHEY and CDR2 as SVGEGT. The CDR3 spans 18 residues. CDR3 nucleotide sequence: TGTGCCAGCAGTTACTCCTCTAGCGGGAGGGCCCCGTACCAACGGCAGTTCTTC. Its protein is CASSYSSSGRAPYQRQFF.

This clonotype was seen more than once but under ten times. The gene calls are TRBV29-1 and TRBJ2-7; either TRBD1 or TRBD2 may fit D (5 bases each). From germline, CDR1 is SQVTM and CDR2 ANQGSEA. The length of the CDR3 is 11 residues. The V gene lost 3 bases and the J gene lost 3 bases, with 6 bases spanning the gap. This CDR3 is CSVERGYEQYF. The CDR3 bases are TGCAGCGTTGAGAGGGGCTACGAGCAGTACTTC.

V is TRBV4-1 and J is TRBJ2-7, with 11 bases fitting TRBD2. Germline V gives CDR1 MGHRA, CDR2 YSYEKL. This CDR3 has 17 amino acids. With 4 bases clipped from V and 5 bases from J, the junction kept 13 bases outside the gene matches. The chain's CDR3 is CASSRGEGSGRGNEQYF. The DNA of the CDR3 is TGCGCCAGCAGCCGAGGTGAAGGTAGCGGGAGGGGAAACGAGCAGTACTTC.

This chain uses TRBV12-5 with TRBJ2-1; D perhaps matches TRBD2 (5 bases). CDR1 and CDR2 (germline): LGHNT, FRNRAP. This CDR3 is built from 15 residues. The V end lost 5 bases, the J end lost 1 base, and 12 bases lay between the germline ends. The CDR3 is CASGRDWTSYNEQFF. The DNA for the CDR3 is TGTGCTAGTGGTCGCGACTGGACTTCCTACAATGAGCAGTTCTTC.

This chain connects TRBV7-8 to TRBJ1-1; a weak D match, TRBD1 (5 bases). Germline V gene data show CDR1 as SGHVS and CDR2 as FQNEAQ. V lost 6 bases and J lost 5, with 19 bases in between. The CDR3 is 15 amino acids. The CDR3 protein is CASSPRAGRGTEAFF. The DNA for the CDR3 is TGTGCCAGCAGTCCCCGGGCAGGGCGAGGGACTGAAGCTTTCTTT.

The chain has TRBV4-1 and TRBJ2-1, with D possibly called TRBD1 or TRBD2 (6 bases each). Germline V gene lookup returns CDR1 MGHRA and CDR2 YSYEKL. The V and J ends lost 3 bases and 9 bases respectively, with 9 bases between them. The CDR3 extends over 12 amino acids. The CDR3 coding sequence is TGCGCCAGCAGCCAGGGGGGCAGTGAGCAGTTCTTC. Amino acid sequence: CASSQGGSEQFF.

The V call is TRBV20-1, the J call TRBJ1-1; 8 positions agree with TRBD1. The V gene's germline CDR1 is DFQATT and CDR2 SNEGSKA (reference sequence). CDR3 size: 14 residues. V was pared by 6 bases and J by 0 bases, with 6 bases of the junction left unmatched. The chain's CDR3 is CSAAGTGVNTEAFF. The CDR3 DNA is TGCAGTGCGGCCGGGACAGGAGTGAACACTGAAGCTTTCTTT.

A single count supports this clonotype. The rearrangement uses TRBV15 and TRBJ1-2, with D unclear. V dropped 5 bases and J dropped 4 bases, with 17 bases sitting between them. Germline loops: CDR1 LNHNV, CDR2 YYDKDF (reference sequence). This CDR3 comprises 15 residues. For the CDR3, the DNA is TGTGCCACCAGCTTGCGACGTGCCAGCGGCTATGGCTACACCTTC. Translated: CATSLRRASGYGYTF.

This chain links TRBV2 with TRBJ2-3; D gene uncertain. The CDR3 totals 14 residues. The V gene's germline CDR1 is SNHLY and CDR2 FYNNEI. Between the trimmed V and J ends, which lost 7 bases and 0 bases, there was a span of 11 bases. CDR3: CASTQSISTDTQYF. DNA of the CDR3: TGTGCCAGCACTCAATCTATTAGCACAGATACGCAGTATTTT.

The CDR3 reads CSATHTSGIGETQYF. The CDR3 DNA follows: TGCAGTGCTACCCATACTAGCGGGATAGGGGAGACCCAGTACTTC. The genes are TRBV20-1 and TRBJ2-5; 10 bases agree with TRBD2. Germline V CDR1 and CDR2: DFQATT, SNEGSKA (reference sequence). V lost 4 bases, J lost 5 bases, and 10 bases stayed unmatched. This CDR3 contains 15 residues.

The chain joins TRBV7-3 to TRBJ2-6, with 7 bases that match TRBD1. Germline V gene lookup returns CDR1 SGHTA and CDR2 FQGTGA. With 5 bases clipped from V and 2 bases from J, the junction kept 3 bases outside the gene matches. This CDR3 is built from 15 residues. This CDR3 is CASSQGQAGANVLTF. The CDR3 coding sequence is TGTGCCAGCAGCCAAGGACAGGCTGGGGCCAACGTCCTGACTTTC.

The chain is built from TRBV20-1 and TRBJ2-3; D is possibly TRBD2 (5 bases). Trimming shortened V by 0 bases and J by 2 bases, and 15 bases separated the two germline ends. The CDR3 runs to 16 residues. Germline CDR1 reads DFQATT; CDR2 reads SNEGSKA (reference sequence). This CDR3 reads CSARDSRGAYTDTQYF. In DNA form, the CDR3 reads TGCAGTGCTAGAGATTCTCGGGGAGCGTACACAGATACGCAGTATTTT.

The chain carries TRBV4-1 and TRBJ1-4; D may be TRBD1 (6 bases). The CDR3 is made up of 15 amino acids. Germline V gives CDR1 MGHRA, CDR2 YSYEKL. V lost 0 bases and J 8 bases, leaving 13 bases between the germline ends. CDR3 loop: CASSQDRMGGEKLFF. The DNA for the CDR3 is TGCGCCAGCAGCCAAGACCGGATGGGGGGCGAAAAACTGTTTTTT.

The V call is TRBV15, the J call TRBJ2-5; no clear D gene. The CDR3 consists of 13 residues. Trimming took 0 bases from V and 2 from J, leaving 4 bases between them. Germline V gives CDR1 LNHNV, CDR2 YYDKDF (reference sequence). In nucleotides, the CDR3 is TGTGCCACCAGCAGAGATCAACAAGAGACCCAGTACTTC. Protein: CATSRDQQETQYF.

V usage is TRBV28 and J usage is TRBJ2-3, with 9 nucleotides matching TRBD1. This CDR3 contains 15 residues. CDR1 MDHEN and CDR2 SYDVKM come from the germline V gene. With V trimmed by 5 bases and J by 5 bases, 8 bases remained unmatched. CDR3: CASSPDRGIGDTQYF. CDR3 bases: TGTGCCAGCAGTCCAGACAGGGGGATAGGAGATACGCAGTATTTT.

The CDR3 here is CSVEDPGLAREQYF. The CDR3 coding sequence is TGCAGCGTTGAAGACCCTGGACTAGCGAGGGAGCAGTACTTC. V and J are TRBV29-1 and TRBJ2-7; 9 bases match TRBD2. V shed 0 bases, J shed 7 bases, and the junction held 7 bases outside the gene matches. The V gene's germline CDR1 is SQVTM and CDR2 ANQGSEA. There are 14 residues in the CDR3.

This clonotype was recorded once. The chain joins TRBV25-1 to TRBJ1-5; D possibly corresponds to TRBD1 (6 bases). V was clipped by 3 bases and J by 4 bases, with 16 bases between them. This CDR3 has 16 amino acids. Germline V CDR1 and CDR2: MGHDK, SYGVNS. CDR3 in amino acids: CASSDTGIGGNQPQHF. The DNA for the CDR3 is TGTGCCAGCAGTGATACGGGCATAGGGGGGAATCAGCCCCAGCATTTT.